The sample holds a few counts of the clone carrying this TCR beta chain. Its antigen is unknown. The entry originates in a study of regulatory T cells in long-lasting Graves disease. For the study at large: The criterion for persistent Graves' disease was over 5 years of antithyroid drugs with positive TSH receptor antibodies. Study-wide points: Persistent patients had more shared public clonotypes (around 2,700) than new patients (about 900).

Time point described: persistent/refractory GD, antithyroid drugs over 5 years with positive TRAb. TCR sequences were obtained from RNA taken from PBMCs. Per American Thyroid Association guidelines, Graves' disease was diagnosed. CDR3-region Arm-PCR and iRepertoire HTBI primers produced the TCR beta libraries. In the source study's methods: Identification across samples found some 60 TRBV and fewer than 15 TRBJ segments. In TCRdb, the multiplex PCR reads were re-called with MiXCR into one record per CDR3 protein. TCRdb assigned the V and J calls; the authors' analysis was not used. In the table there are a few hundred thousand distinct CDR3 sequences, roughly 23% of which are singletons. Germline lookup yields CDR1 ENHRY and CDR2 SYGVKD. V dropped 0 bases and J dropped 1 base, with 6 bases sitting between them. CDR3 length equals 14 residues.

The sequence was collected from a woman aged 40 to 50 with Graves disease. V gene TRBV10-3 combines with J gene TRBJ1-1; D is uncertain. This specimen consisted of peripheral blood mononuclear cells (PBMCs), obtained when the disease was refractory, from a patient treated with antithyroid drugs. CDR3 nucleotides: TGTGCCATCAGTGAGTCGTCAGGGAACACTGAAGCTTTCTTT. Its translation: CAISESSGNTEAFF.